These 13 T cell receptor beta chains were sequenced from one sample in a study of CD8+ T cells in alopecia areata. Noted treatment: oral pan-JAK inhibitor, 5-10 mg twice daily. Extraction and reverse transcription of RNA yielded cDNA as the sequencing template. TCRdb keeps only in-frame clones here, not all; method: immunoSEQ multiplex PCR. The sample holds tens of thousands of clones, 29% seen once. Material: CD8+ T cells sorted from blood, obtained at week 4, from a patient treated with tofacitinib. The receptor set was obtained from a human donor with alopecia areata.

This clone has more than one count but fewer than ten. This sequence joins TRBV28 and TRBJ2-2, with TRBD1 identical over 7 bases. V trimming: 5 bases; J trimming: 7 bases; junction bases outside the gene matches: 7. The germline V gene encodes CDR1 MDHEN and CDR2 SYDVKM. The CDR3 covers 14 residues. The CDR3, as DNA: TGTGCCAGCAGTCGCGCGACAGGGCTCGGGGAGCTGTTTTTT. Protein: CASSRATGLGELFF.

This clone was seen only a few times. Within the sample, other DNA sequences also encode this same CDR3. CDR3 sequence (DNA): TGCAGCGTTCTTAGGGTCGGGGAGCTGTTTTTT. It yields the protein CSVLRVGELFF. V gene TRBV29-1 combines with J gene TRBJ2-2; D call uncertain. The CDR3 is made up of 11 amino acids. Germline CDR1 and CDR2: SQVTM and ANQGSEA. V lost 5 bases and J lost 7, with 8 bases in between.

The chain uses TRBV9 and TRBJ1-2; 8 positions match TRBD1. This CDR3 spans 16 amino acids. V was pared by 3 bases and J by 6 bases, with 13 bases of the junction left unmatched. Germline V gene lookup returns CDR1 SGDLS and CDR2 YYNGEE. The CDR3 DNA sequence: TGTGCCAGCAGCGCCGAATCCAGGGGGCAGGGGGATGGCTACACCTTC. Amino acids: CASSAESRGQGDGYTF.

The gene calls are TRBV29-1 and TRBJ2-1, with a tentative D call TRBD2 (6 bases). This CDR3 has 13 residues. V was shortened by 8 bases and J by 1 base, with 12 bases between the two germline ends. Germline loops: CDR1 SQVTM, CDR2 ANQGSEA. This CDR3 reads CSWRGGSYNEQFF. The DNA of the CDR3 is TGCAGCTGGCGGGGCGGATCCTACAATGAGCAGTTCTTC.

The rearrangement links TRBV13 to TRBJ2-7; 8 bases are shared with TRBD1. The CDR3 runs to 15 residues. V dropped 4 bases and J dropped 3; count of bases not matched to a gene: 8. Germline loops: CDR1 PRHDT, CDR2 FYEKMQ (reference sequence). CDR3 loop: CASSSGTGDYYEQYF. The CDR3 DNA is TGTGCCAGCAGCTCAGGGACAGGAGATTACTACGAGCAGTACTTC.

The rearrangement uses TRBV29-1 and TRBJ1-1; perhaps TRBD1 as D (5 bases). Germline lookup yields CDR1 SQVTM and CDR2 ANQGSEA. V lost 7 bases and J 7 bases, leaving 10 bases between the germline ends. This CDR3 is built from 10 residues. CDR3 in DNA: TGCAGCGCTCGGGACGGTGAAGCTTTCTTT. Translation gives CSARDGEAFF.

The rearrangement links TRBV7-9 to TRBJ2-7; 8 nucleotides agree with TRBD1. Germline trimming cut 7 bases from V and 3 bases from J; bases unmatched to any gene: 2. CDR3 length: 12 residues. Germline values: CDR1 SEHNR, CDR2 FQNEAQ (reference sequence). The CDR3 is CASTGQGYEQYF. The CDR3, as DNA: TGTGCCAGCACAGGACAGGGCTACGAGCAGTACTTC.

CDR3 sequence reads: CASSSTGSDTEAFF. The DNA for the CDR3 is TGTGCCAGCAGTTCAACAGGGTCAGACACTGAAGCTTTCTTT. The V call is TRBV6-5, the J call TRBJ1-1; TRBD1 might be the D (6 bases). CDR1 is MNHEY, CDR2 SVGAGI, per germline. V lost 4 bases to trimming and J lost 3 bases, with 12 bases between them. The CDR3 runs 14 residues.

The rearrangement uses TRBV7-3 and TRBJ2-3; D may correspond to TRBD1 or TRBD2 (6 bases each). With 5 bases removed from V and 0 bases from J, the gap between germline ends came to 15 bases. The germline gives CDR1 SGHTA, CDR2 FQGTGA. The CDR3 is 16 residues long. This CDR3 reads CASSPLGGPSTDTQYF. In nucleotides, the CDR3 is TGTGCCAGCAGCCCCCTTGGGGGGCCTAGCACAGATACGCAGTATTTT.

This chain links TRBV29-1 with TRBJ1-1; a weak D match, TRBD1 (5 bases). This CDR3 contains 14 residues. V was pared by 8 bases and J by 4 bases, with 20 bases between. The germline CDR1 and CDR2 sequences are SQVTM and ANQGSEA. The CDR3 here is CSWLGVEGITEAFF. CDR3 nucleotide sequence: TGCAGCTGGTTGGGGGTTGAAGGGATCACTGAAGCTTTCTTT.

The V gene is TRBV29-1, the J gene TRBJ1-1; a weak D match, TRBD1 (5 bases). This CDR3 region has 13 residues. Trimming removed 7 bases from V and 0 bases from J, with 12 bases in between. Germline V CDR1 and CDR2: SQVTM, ANQGSEA. The CDR3 region has the DNA TGCAGCGGGGAATGGGGGATGAACACTGAAGCTTTCTTT. Translating gives CSGEWGMNTEAFF. The whole variable domain, remainder taken from reference TRBV29-1 and TRBJ1-1, is SAVISQKPSRDICQRGTSLTIQCQVDSQVTMMFWYRQQPGQSLTLIATANQGSEATYESGFVIDKFPISRPNLTFSTLTVSNMSPEDSSIYLCSGEWGMNTEAFFGQGTRLTVV.

Only a few counts were recorded for this clone. The chain carries TRBV10-1 and TRBJ2-1; weak D call: TRBD2 (6 bases). This CDR3 region has 15 residues. The V end was cut by 8 bases, the J end by 2 bases, with 16 bases between. The germline gives CDR1 WNHNN, CDR2 SYGVQD (reference sequence). CDR3 loop: CASYTGLTTYNEQFF. The CDR3 nucleotides read TGCGCCAGCTACACGGGACTGACAACCTACAATGAGCAGTTCTTC.

V is TRBV30 and J is TRBJ2-1, with D perhaps being TRBD1 or TRBD2 (5 bases each). The germline CDR1 and CDR2 sequences are GTSNPN and SVGIG (reference sequence). The V gene lost 1 base and the J gene lost 5 bases, with 9 bases spanning the gap. The CDR3 loop spans 13 amino acids. CDR3 DNA: TGTGCCTGGAGTGCGGGGACCAACAATGAGCAGTTCTTC. As protein: CAWSAGTNNEQFF.